The rows below give T cell receptor beta chains drawn from one sample of a study of CD8+CD57+ T cells in acquired aplastic anemia. TCRdb itself ran the reads through MiXCR, one entry per CDR3 protein. The profile covers approximately 470,000 distinct CDR3 sequences, with around 32% appearing a single time and nearly 0.85% taken by the ten largest. Sequenced material: sorted CD4+, CD8+, or CD8+CD57+ T cells (not recorded which) from PBMCs. The receptors originated from a human donor with aplastic anemia. Both conserved end residues are part of each CDR3. D genes are given only for firm matches. Rows may omit the clone size; those that give it use once, few, many or a size class.

d_gene	v_gene	j_gene	abundance	CDR3aa	CDR3nt
TRBD1	TRBV29-1	TRBJ2-7	many	CSVERGTGGNEQYF	TGCAGCGTTGAGAGGGGGACAGGTGGGAACGAGCAGTACTTC
TRBD1	TRBV11-1	TRBJ2-6	NA	CASSSTGQGASGANVLTF	TGTGCCAGCAGCTCCACCGGACAGGGGGCGTCTGGGGCCAACGTCCTGACTTTC
NA	TRBV19	TRBJ1-1	many	CASSNRVTEAFF	TGTGCCAGTAGTAACAGGGTTACTGAAGCTTTCTTT
TRBD2	TRBV7-3	TRBJ2-7	NA	CASSSNPLAGNYEQYF	TGTGCCAGCAGCTCAAACCCACTAGCGGGAAACTACGAGCAGTACTTC
NA	TRBV3-1	TRBJ2-3	NA	CASSQGGVSTDTQYF	TGTGCCAGCAGCCAAGGAGGGGTTAGCACAGATACGCAGTATTTT
NA	TRBV18	TRBJ1-5	NA	CASSPHTNQPQHF	TGTGCCAGCTCACCTCACACTAATCAGCCCCAGCATTTT
NA	TRBV28	TRBJ1-2	NA	CASSFSQGRSYGYTF	TGTGCCAGCAGTTTTTCGCAGGGACGGAGTTATGGCTACACCTTC
NA	TRBV18	TRBJ2-1	NA	CASSPSPGIYNEQFF	TGTGCCAGCTCACCATCTCCAGGGATCTACAATGAGCAGTTCTTC
NA	TRBV25-1	TRBJ1-5	many	CASSESGPQPQHF	TGTGCCAGCAGTGAATCGGGTCCTCAGCCCCAGCATTTT
TRBD1	TRBV2	TRBJ1-5	NA	CASSQLPDRVIGQPQHF	TGTGCCAGCAGTCAACTACCGGACAGGGTAATAGGTCAGCCCCAGCATTTT
NA	TRBV20-1	TRBJ1-1	NA	CSATWGNTEAFF	TGCAGTGCTACGTGGGGGAACACTGAAGCTTTCTTT
NA	TRBV2	TRBJ2-7	NA	CASSLSRAYEQYF	TGTGCCAGCAGTTTATCGAGGGCCTACGAGCAGTACTTC
NA	TRBV10-3	TRBJ1-5	NA	CAIRYGGDEGSQHF	TGTGCCATCAGATACGGGGGGGATGAAGGGTCCCAGCATTTT
NA	TRBV15	TRBJ1-6	many	CATRLSSGSDSPLHF	TGTGCCACCAGGCTATCCTCGGGGAGTGATTCACCCCTCCACTTT
NA	TRBV20-1	TRBJ2-2	NA	CSPAGTNTGELFF	TGCAGCCCCGCCGGGACTAACACCGGGGAGCTGTTTTTT
NA	TRBV2	TRBJ1-2	many	CASSVRGEAAPNYGYTF	TGTGCCAGCAGTGTGCGCGGAGAGGCAGCGCCTAACTATGGCTACACCTTC
NA	TRBV11-1	TRBJ1-1	NA	CASSLAPGTSLNTEAFF	TGTGCCAGCAGCTTAGCTCCCGGGACAAGCTTGAACACTGAAGCTTTCTTT
NA	TRBV2	TRBJ2-2	NA	CASQPRTGELFF	TGTGCCAGCCAGCCTCGGACAGGGGAGCTGTTTTTT
NA	TRBV7-8	TRBJ1-6	few	CASSGPGGPYNSPLHF	TGTGCCAGCAGCGGCCCTGGGGGCCCTTATAATTCACCCCTCCACTTT
NA	TRBV20-1	TRBJ2-3	NA	CSARDPDTQYF	TGCAGTGCTAGAGACCCAGATACGCAGTATTTT
NA	TRBV5-1	TRBJ2-6	many	CASMQRGDSGANVLTF	TGCGCCAGCATGCAACGAGGGGACTCTGGGGCCAACGTCCTGACTTTC
NA	TRBV25-1	TRBJ1-4	NA	CASSEWGGADEELFF	TGTGCCAGCAGTGAGTGGGGGGGCGCGGATGAAGAACTGTTTTTT
TRBD1	TRBV29-1	TRBJ2-3	many	CSVDPQGADTQYF	TGCAGCGTTGATCCCCAGGGGGCAGATACGCAGTATTTT
NA	TRBV4-2	TRBJ1-2	many	CASSQAGTDYGYTF	TGTGCCAGCAGCCAAGCGGGCACCGACTATGGCTACACCTTC
NA	TRBV6-4	TRBJ2-3	NA	CASSPDRSTDTQYF	TGTGCCAGCAGCCCGGACAGAAGCACAGATACGCAGTATTTT
TRBD1	TRBV10-1	TRBJ1-1	NA	CASSFGTGGYTEAFF	TGTGCCAGCAGTTTCGGGACAGGGGGCTACACTGAAGCTTTCTTT
TRBD2	TRBV9	TRBJ2-1	NA	CASSVGVSGGPLYNEQFF	TGTGCCAGCAGCGTAGGGGTTAGCGGGGGGCCACTATACAATGAGCAGTTCTTC
TRBD2	TRBV20-1	TRBJ2-3	NA	CSARDPAGRATDTQYF	TGCAGTGCTAGAGATCCGGCCGGGAGGGCGACAGATACGCAGTATTTT
NA	TRBV6-1	TRBJ1-1	few	CASSKARENTEAFF	TGTGCCAGCAGTAAGGCCAGAGAGAACACTGAAGCTTTCTTT
TRBD1	TRBV29-1	TRBJ2-7	once	CSVEDLDRGHEQYF	TGCAGCGTTGAAGATCTTGACAGGGGCCACGAGCAGTACTTC
TRBD2	TRBV27	TRBJ2-3	few	CASSPTSGSGTDTQYF	TGTGCCAGCAGTCCGACTAGCGGGTCGGGCACAGATACGCAGTATTTT